Listed here are 7 T cell receptor beta chains from one sample, sequenced in a study of blood T cell repertoires in COVID-19. The protocol was immunoSEQ multiplex PCR, while the TCRdb copy is restricted to in-frame clones and leaves out a portion. The table shows fewer than 200,000 clones, with about 80% occurring only once. Source material: peripheral blood. These receptors came from an older man with active or convalescent COVID-19.

This clone is a singleton in its sample. The J gene is TRBJ2-3, the V gene TRBV27; D gene ambiguous. Germline V gene sequence: CDR1 MNHEY, CDR2 SMNVEV (reference sequence). The CDR3 is made up of 15 amino acids. The germline V and J ends were trimmed by 4 bases and 2 bases, with 13 bases remaining between them. The CDR3 spells CASSSLLSNTDTQYF. CDR3 coding DNA: TGTGCCAGCAGTTCTCTCCTCTCTAACACAGATACGCAGTATTTT.

The chain combines TRBV18 with TRBJ2-1, with TRBD1 matching over 7 bases. Per germline, CDR1 KGHSH and CDR2 LQKENI. This CDR3 comprises 15 residues. V dropped 6 bases and J dropped 5; count of bases not matched to a gene: 10. This chain's CDR3 is CASSPKGAVNNEQFF. DNA of the CDR3: TGTGCCAGCTCGCCCAAGGGGGCGGTCAACAATGAGCAGTTCTTC.

This clone was seen a few times. The V gene is TRBV2, the J gene TRBJ2-3, with D unclear. Germline lookup yields CDR1 SNHLY and CDR2 FYNNEI. V was pared by 4 bases and J by 0 bases, with 14 bases between. This CDR3 contains 16 residues. As DNA, the CDR3 is TGTGCCAGCAGTGCCTTCCGAACTGCTAGCACAGATACGCAGTATTTT. It encodes CASSAFRTASTDTQYF.

The rearrangement links TRBV11-3 to TRBJ2-5, with D uncertain. In germline, CDR1 is SGHNT, CDR2 YENEEA. This CDR3 is built from 14 residues. The V gene lost 1 base and the J gene lost 4 bases, with 10 bases spanning the gap. This chain's CDR3 is CASSLGPLPETQYF. In DNA form, the CDR3 reads TGTGCCAGCAGCTTAGGGCCCTTACCAGAGACCCAGTACTTC.

The V gene is TRBV30, the J gene TRBJ2-3, with 8 positions matching TRBD1. The trim removed 4 bases at V and 3 bases at J, leaving 6 bases unmatched. The CDR3 sequence is 14 residues long. Germline V gene lookup returns CDR1 GTSNPN and CDR2 SVGIG (reference sequence). Here the CDR3 reads CAWTRTGWTDTQYF. The CDR3, as DNA: TGTGCCTGGACAAGGACAGGGTGGACAGATACGCAGTATTTT.

The CDR3 loop is CAWSLQRMAGRGETQYF. The CDR3 DNA is TGTGCCTGGAGTCTACAAAGAATGGCGGGGCGCGGAGAGACCCAGTACTTC. This sequence joins TRBV30 and TRBJ2-5, with D possibly matching TRBD2 (6 bases). V gave up 2 bases and J gave up 4 bases, with 23 bases separating them. This CDR3 contains 17 residues. CDR1 is GTSNPN, CDR2 SVGIG, per germline (reference sequence).

The chain has TRBV2 and TRBJ1-5; 8 positions agree with TRBD1. V trimming: 5 bases; J trimming: 5 bases; junction bases outside the gene matches: 5. Germline V gives CDR1 SNHLY, CDR2 FYNNEI. This CDR3 is 14 amino acids long. DNA of the CDR3: TGTGCCAGCAGTTTCACAGGGGGGGATCAGCCCCAGCATTTT. Translation: CASSFTGGDQPQHF.